This entry features one T cell receptor (beta chain) sequence. The antigen is unknown. Gene names denote mouse genes. With the read ending 1 residue before the CDR3 end, the germline J gene is used to fill in that end. This specimen belongs to a study of tissue T cells after allogeneic stem cell transplantation. The study's findings and limits: Few T cell clones were shared across patients, but motif clusters showed tissue-specific shared signatures. Only a limited share of tissue TCRs appeared in blood or spleen.

Libraries were prepared by immunoSEQ multiplex PCR; TCRdb keeps only in-frame clonotypes and omits some of them. The table shows about 9,000 clones, with roughly 45% occurring only once. Time point specified: mouse harvest day 7 after allogeneic transplant. Each mouse received 10^7 T-cell-depleted marrow cells plus 10^6 splenic CD5+ T cells by tail vein. There are 14 residues in the CDR3. CDR1 is KGHTA and CDR2 is FQNQQP in the germline V gene. The sequencing sample was made of gut tissue. This chain uses TRBV23 with TRBJ2-5; TRBD1 reflects the table's D call only, with no check against the DNA. The receptor comes from a female BALB/c mouse given C57BL/6 T cells with graft-versus-host disease after an allogeneic hematopoietic cell transplant. The CDR3 bases that were read are TGCTCCAGCAGTCGCCGGGACAGGGGAGACACCCAGTAC. Translation gives CSSSRRDRGDTQY. The complete CDR3 sequence is CSSSRRDRGDTQYF.